This T cell receptor beta chain was sequenced for a study of post-analysis software for immune sequencing data. Prepared libraries of TCR beta cDNA carried unique molecular identifiers. TCRdb reprocessed the PCR reads with MiXCR, giving one entry per CDR3 protein. This sample has 750,000 to 900,000 distinct CDR3 sequences, with 35% to 55% found just once. This clonotype was detected a few times. What it binds is unknown. This CDR3 spans 12 amino acids. With V trimmed by 10 bases and J by 1 base, 4 bases remained unmatched. The V gene's germline CDR1 is ENHRY and CDR2 SYGVKD. Study-level results: Included in a set of a handful of TRBV segments more frequent in patients than controls were TRBV5-6, TRBV5-1 and TRBV20-1.

The V call is TRBV10-3, the J call TRBJ2-7; 7 positions match TRBD1. What was sequenced was blood. This receptor was identified in a girl aged 5-17 years with multiple sclerosis. The CDR3 loop reads CATGQASYEQYF. The CDR3 DNA follows: TGTGCCACCGGACAGGCTTCCTACGAGCAGTACTTC.